This TCR beta chain was retrieved from a study of CD8+CD57+ T cells in acquired aplastic anemia. Across the whole study: Recorded DNA amounts for sorted CD4+ and CD8+ cells had an average of about 3 ug.

Study outcomes and limitations: Shared by patients and controls, almost 30 CD8+ CDR3s were abundant in patients. No significant patient-versus-control difference appeared in CD8+ Simpson's diversity.

CDR3 size: 14 residues. Trimming removed 5 bases at V and 3 bases at J, with 11 bases between. Germline loops: CDR1 SSHAT, CDR2 FNYEAQ (reference sequence). Using genomic DNA as the template, TCR beta VDJ and CDR3 profiling was carried out. MiXCR, run by TCRdb on the reads, gives a single entry per CDR3 protein. The sample has 200,000 or so distinct CDR3 sequences, under 70% seen once. On this clonotype itself: Its antigen is not known.

The chain combines TRBV7-7 with TRBJ2-1; tentative D call: TRBD2 (5 bases). This clonotype originated in a human donor with severe aplastic anemia or a healthy control (not recorded which). The sample taken for sequencing was sorted CD4+, CD8+, or CD8+CD57+ T cells (not recorded which) from PBMCs. CDR3 sequence: CASSPAGHYNEQFF. In DNA, the CDR3 is TGTGCCAGCAGCCCGGCGGGCCACTACAATGAGCAGTTCTTC.